These 10 T cell receptor beta chains came from one sample sequenced in a study of blood T cell repertoires in COVID-19. Data came from immunoSEQ multiplex PCR; TCRdb stores just in-frame clones and leaves some out. This sample yields about 240,000 clones, of which 85% are seen a single time; 5% to 8% belongs to the top ten. What was sequenced was peripheral blood. These receptor sequences come from a woman in her fifties or sixties with active or convalescent COVID-19.

This chain uses TRBV5-6 with TRBJ1-1; D is unclear. Germline-derived CDR1 and CDR2 are SGHDT and YYEEEE. Trimming pared 4 bases from V and 1 base from J, leaving 11 bases between. The CDR3 extends over 14 amino acids. This CDR3 reads CASSPNPRNTEAFF. The CDR3 region has the DNA TGTGCCAGCAGCCCAAACCCCAGGAACACTGAAGCTTTCTTT. Complete variable domain (other parts from reference TRBV5-6 and TRBJ1-1): DAGVTQSPTHLIKTRGQQVTLRCSPKSGHDTVSWYQQALGQGPQFIFQYYEEEERQRGNFPDRFSGHQFPNYSSELNVNALLLGDSALYLCASSPNPRNTEAFFGQGTRLTVV.

This rearrangement joins TRBV19 to TRBJ2-6; weak D call: TRBD2 (6 bases). The CDR3 contains 17 residues. Germline loops: CDR1 LNHDA, CDR2 SQIVND (reference sequence). The V end was cut by 5 bases, the J end by 0 bases, with 14 bases between. The CDR3 region has the DNA TGTGCCAGTAGTGTGGGAATGGGGGGCTCTGGGGCCAACGTCCTGACTTTC. Translation gives CASSVGMGGSGANVLTF.

The V gene is TRBV5-1, the J gene TRBJ2-1; TRBD2 matches 8 bases. Looked up from germline, CDR1 is SGHRS and CDR2 is YFSETQ. This CDR3 spans 14 amino acids. V lost 4 bases to trimming and J lost 7 bases; unmatched junction nucleotides: 7. The CDR3 spells CASSALAEGNEQFF. CDR3 DNA: TGCGCCAGCAGCGCACTAGCGGAGGGGAATGAGCAGTTCTTC.

The rearrangement uses TRBV7-8 and TRBJ2-5, with TRBD2 matching 7 bases. V lost 5 bases and J lost 0; bases outside the gene matches: 12. Germline values: CDR1 SGHVS, CDR2 FQNEAQ. The CDR3 spans 17 residues. The CDR3 nucleotides are TGTGCCAGCAGCCCGGAACTCCTGAGCGGGAACCAAGAGACCCAGTACTTC. As protein: CASSPELLSGNQETQYF. The variable domain in full, completed from reference TRBV7-8 and TRBJ2-5, reads GAGVSQSPRYKVAKRGQDVALRCDPISGHVSLFWYQQALGQGPEFLTYFQNEAQLDKSGLPSDRFFAERPEGSVSTLKIQRTQQEDSAVYLCASSPELLSGNQETQYFGPGTRLLVL.

The CDR3 bases are TGTGCCACCAGTGATATTCCCGATCCCGGCGGGTACTACGAGCAGTACGTC. Translated, it gives CATSDIPDPGGYYEQYV. The chain couples TRBV24-1 to TRBJ2-7, with D tentatively TRBD2 (5 bases). The V end lost 3 bases, the J end lost 3 bases, and 20 bases lay between the germline ends. There are 17 residues in the CDR3. Germline CDR1 reads KGHDR; CDR2 reads SFDVKD.

The rearrangement joins TRBV2 to TRBJ1-6; no definite D call. Germline V gives CDR1 SNHLY, CDR2 FYNNEI. Trimming cost V 10 bases and J 7 bases, with 17 bases left between them. CDR3 size: 14 residues. The CDR3 sequence is CATSEGRGNSPLHF. CDR3 nucleotide sequence: TGTGCCACGTCCGAAGGCCGGGGAAATTCACCCCTCCACTTT. Looking up the rest from reference TRBV2 and TRBJ1-6 gives the full variable domain: EPEVTQTPSHQVTQMGQEVILRCVPISNHLYFYWYRQILGQKVEFLVSFYNNEISEKSEIFDDQFSVERPDGSNFTLKIRSTKLEDSAMYFCATSEGRGNSPLHFGNGTRLTVT.

This sequence joins TRBV10-2 and TRBJ1-1; D is ambiguous. Deletions cut 2 bases from V and 2 bases from J, with 6 bases between. This CDR3 is built from 13 residues. In germline, CDR1 is WSHSY, CDR2 SAAADI. The CDR3 reads CASSENSNTEAFF. The CDR3 coding sequence is TGCGCCAGCAGTGAGAACAGTAACACTGAAGCTTTCTTT.

The rearrangement uses TRBV5-1 and TRBJ2-3, with 8 bases fitting TRBD2. This CDR3 spans 15 amino acids. The V segment lost 2 bases and the J segment 1 base; nucleotides outside the gene matches: 3. Germline V gene sequence: CDR1 SGHRS, CDR2 YFSETQ. The CDR3 spells CASSFRRGGTDTQYF. As DNA, the CDR3 is TGCGCCAGCAGCTTCCGGCGGGGGGGCACAGATACGCAGTATTTT. Complete variable domain (other parts from reference TRBV5-1 and TRBJ2-3): KAGVTQTPRYLIKTRGQQVTLSCSPISGHRSVSWYQQTPGQGLQFLFEYFSETQRNKGNFPGRFSGRQFSNSRSEMNVSTLELGDSALYLCASSFRRGGTDTQYFGPGTRLTVL.

The chain joins TRBV30 to TRBJ2-1; D perhaps matches TRBD2 (7 bases). Trimming pared 0 bases from V and 7 bases from J, leaving 16 bases between. The CDR3 contains 15 residues. The germline V gene has CDR1 GTSNPN and CDR2 SVGIG (reference sequence). CDR3 nucleotides: TGTGCCTGGAGTGTAGGGGGGGCGCTTATAAATGAGCAGTTCTTC. Translating gives CAWSVGGALINEQFF.

This clone has just a few counts. J is TRBJ1-1 and V is TRBV4-1; TRBD1 agrees at 7 bases. CDR3 size: 12 residues. After removal of 8 bases from V and 7 bases from J, the junction contained 7 bases not matched to a gene. CDR1 and CDR2 from the germline V gene are MGHRA and YSYEKL. The CDR3 nucleotides are TGCGCCAGCCGAGGGGGCGCGGTTGAAGCTTTCTTT. Residues: CASRGGAVEAFF.